This T cell receptor beta chain was sequenced for a study of blood T cells in healthy people across ages. At least ten counts were recorded for this clonotype. A second about 6 to 11 cycle PCR used barcoded and J-beta primers. All samples gave at least 2.5 million CDR3-containing paired-end reads. TCRdb reprocessed the 5' RACE reads via MiXCR and lists one record per CDR3 protein. The sample holds hundreds of thousands of distinct CDR3 sequences, around 40% seen once. RNA extraction gave at least 6 micrograms of total RNA per sample. V trimming: 1 base; J trimming: 4 bases; junction bases outside the gene matches: 5. This CDR3 has 16 residues. From germline, CDR1 is LGHNA and CDR2 YNFKEQ.

Material for sequencing was blood. V and J are TRBV4-2 and TRBJ2-3; 10 bases agree with TRBD2. The receptor was isolated from a woman aged 60-75 years in good health. The CDR3 nucleotides are TGTGCCAGCAGCCAAGGAGCGGGAGGGCGGGCAGATACGCAGTATTTT. Translating it yields CASSQGAGGRADTQYF.